Detailed here is one T cell receptor beta chain. The CDR3 runs 14 residues. CDR1 is MNHNS and CDR2 is SASEGT in the germline V gene. The trim removed 2 bases at V and 5 bases at J, leaving 4 bases unmatched. Amplification of TCR beta CDR3 regions was performed using RNA transcripts as template. With the HTBI primer set, the TCR CDR3 went through a first round of RT-PCR. TCRdb redid the calling of the multiplex PCR reads with MiXCR, one entry per CDR3 protein. The sample comprises some 580,000 distinct CDR3 sequences, roughly 16% of which are singletons, and around 3.3% rests with the top ten. This sample was taken from a study of T cells in Graves' hyperthyroidism and ophthalmopathy.

This receptor was taken from a woman in her thirties or forties with Graves' ophthalmopathy. Material for sequencing was blood. V gene TRBV6-1 combines with J gene TRBJ1-1; TRBD1 matches at 8 bases. CDR3 sequence: CASSEIQGATEAFF. As DNA, the CDR3 is TGTGCCAGCAGTGAAATCCAGGGGGCAACTGAAGCTTTCTTT.